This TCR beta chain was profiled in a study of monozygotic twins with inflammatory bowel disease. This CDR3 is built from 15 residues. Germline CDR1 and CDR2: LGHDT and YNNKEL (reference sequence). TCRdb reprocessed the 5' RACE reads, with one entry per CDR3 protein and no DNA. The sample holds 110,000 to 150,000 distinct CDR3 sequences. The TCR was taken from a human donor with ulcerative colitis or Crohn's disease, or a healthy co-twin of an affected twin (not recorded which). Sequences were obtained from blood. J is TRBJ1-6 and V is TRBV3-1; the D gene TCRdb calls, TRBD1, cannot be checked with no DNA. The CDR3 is CASSPRDGITSPLHF.